This T cell receptor (beta chain) was documented in a study of blood T cell repertoires in COVID-19. Study-wide background: COVID-19 samples, acute and convalescent, were from the United States, Italy and Spain.

Symptom resolution, clearance, or two negative PCRs marked donors in Cohort 3 as recovered. A single count supports this clone. The table came from immunoSEQ multiplex PCR; TCRdb's copy has only in-frame clones and leaves some out. The sample consists of 150,000 or so clones, about 80% of them appearing once. Germline-derived CDR1 and CDR2 are SGHVS and FQNEAQ. The CDR3 totals 15 residues. With 5 bases clipped from V and 8 bases from J, the junction kept 7 bases outside the gene matches. The genes are TRBV7-8 and TRBJ1-6; 9 positions agree with TRBD1. The sample taken for sequencing was PBMCs or T cells enriched from blood (not recorded which). The sequence came from a man in his fifties who had recovered from COVID-19. The CDR3 DNA reads as TGTGCCAGCAGCGCGGGGACAGGGCGGCATTCACCCCTCCACTTT. The encoded protein is CASSAGTGRHSPLHF.